This T cell receptor (beta chain) comes out of a study of blood T cell repertoires in COVID-19. Everyone who took part was roughly 18 to 89 years old, and they came from fewer than 25 US areas. The CDR3 length is 15 residues. Germline CDR1 and CDR2: MDHEN and SYDVKM. With 8 bases clipped from V and 3 bases from J, the junction kept 9 bases outside the gene matches. In the original processing: Counts of nucleated cells, estimated from reference gene primer amplification, were obtained. Profiling relied on immunoSEQ multiplex PCR, and the TCRdb table lists in-frame clones only, not all of them. V and J calls and clone size follow that table, whereas D and trimming were derived from the DNA. The sample records around 340,000 clones, more than 70% being singletons. The sample holds a few counts of this clone.

The sequence came from a woman aged 25 to 39 who had been exposed to COVID-19. The genes are TRBV28 and TRBJ1-1; TRBD1 agrees at 10 bases. Sample: PBMCs or T cells enriched from blood (not recorded which). The DNA of the CDR3 is TGTGCCAGCGTGGGGACAGGGGCGGTGCACACTGAAGCTTTCTTT. Translated: CASVGTGAVHTEAFF.